The 23 T cell receptor beta chains below all came from one sample that was sequenced in a study of cytomegalovirus exposure and HLA in healthy donors. Amplification used 60 Vbeta primers and 13 Jbeta primers. Sequenced by immunoSEQ multiplex PCR; TCRdb stores in-frame clones only, minus some. Here the sample spans 120,000 to 150,000 clones, 82% being singletons. Sequenced material: PBMCs. The origin of the receptors is a male donor in good health and CMV-seronegative.

There are a few counts of this clone. The chain couples TRBV5-4 to TRBJ1-1; TRBD1 might be the D (5 bases). Germline values: CDR1 SGHNT, CDR2 YYREEE (reference sequence). Trimming shortened V by 4 bases and J by 6 bases, and 13 bases separated the two germline ends. The CDR3 extends over 13 amino acids. CDR3 DNA: TGTGCCAGCAGCCCCCGCGGGGGTCCTGAAGCTTTCTTT. It is translated as CASSPRGGPEAFF. Supplemented by reference TRBV5-4 and TRBJ1-1, the full variable domain reads ETGVTQSPTHLIKTRGQQVTLRCSSQSGHNTVSWYQQALGQGPQFIFQYYREEENGRGNFPPRFSGLQFPNYSSELNVNALELDDSALYLCASSPRGGPEAFFGQGTRLTVV.

The chain is built from TRBV7-2 and TRBJ1-5; D is undetermined. This CDR3 has 13 residues. CDR1 SGHTA and CDR2 FQGNSA come from the germline V gene. V lost 5 bases to trimming and J lost 8 bases, with 13 bases between them. CDR3 region: CASSGTALKPQHF. The CDR3 coding sequence is TGTGCCAGCAGCGGAACAGCCTTAAAGCCCCAGCATTTT. Full variable domain (remainder filled in from reference TRBV7-2 and TRBJ1-5): GAGVSQSPSNKVTEKGKDVELRCDPISGHTALYWYRQSLGQGLEFLIYFQGNSAPDKSGLPSDRFSAERTGGSVSTLTIQRTQQEDSAVYLCASSGTALKPQHFGDGTRLSIL.

This sequence joins TRBV7-3 and TRBJ1-1; tentatively, D is TRBD1 (6 bases). The V and J ends lost 1 base and 11 bases respectively, with 17 bases between them. The CDR3 is 14 residues long. CDR1 SGHTA and CDR2 FQGTGA come from the germline V gene. The CDR3 coding sequence is TGTGCCAGCAGCTTAAGGCACAGGGATGGGTTGGCTTTCTTT. Its protein product is CASSLRHRDGLAFF. Looking up the rest from reference TRBV7-3 and TRBJ1-1 gives the full variable domain: GAGVSQTPSNKVTEKGKYVELRCDPISGHTALYWYRQSLGQGPEFLIYFQGTGAADDSGLPNDRFFAVRPEGSVSTLKIQRTERGDSAVYLCASSLRHRDGLAFFGQGTRLTVV.

The chain combines TRBV27 with TRBJ1-4; TRBD1 agrees at 12 bases. Germline values: CDR1 MNHEY, CDR2 SMNVEV (reference sequence). V gave up 3 bases and J gave up 8 bases; unmatched junction bases: 13. The CDR3 contains 18 residues. This CDR3 reads CASSFLGQGARGREKLFF. CDR3 DNA: TGTGCCAGCAGTTTCCTGGGACAGGGGGCGAGAGGTCGAGAAAAACTGTTTTTT. The full variable domain, completed using reference TRBV27 and TRBJ1-4, is EAQVTQNPRYLITVTGKKLTVTCSQNMNHEYMSWYRQDPGLGLRQIYYSMNVEVTDKGDVPEGYKVSRKEKRNFPLILESPSPNQTSLYFCASSFLGQGARGREKLFFGSGTQLSVL.

The chain links TRBV5-5 to TRBJ1-5; TRBD1 is a possible D gene (5 bases). With 5 bases removed from V and 4 bases from J, the gap between germline ends came to 13 bases. From germline, CDR1 is SGHKS and CDR2 YYEKEE (reference sequence). The CDR3 has 14 residues. CDR3 in DNA: TGTGCCAGCAGGCAGGGACTTCATAATCAGCCCCAGCATTTT. Its protein product is CASRQGLHNQPQHF. Using reference TRBV5-5 and TRBJ1-5 for the parts outside the CDR3, the full variable domain is DAGVTQSPTHLIKTRGQQVTLRCSPISGHKSVSWYQQVLGQGPQFIFQYYEKEERGRGNFPDRFSARQFPNYSSELNVNALLLGDSALYLCASRQGLHNQPQHFGDGTRLSIL.

The rearrangement links TRBV7-3 to TRBJ2-7; 9 bases align to TRBD1. This CDR3 spans 15 amino acids. Germline CDR1 and CDR2: SGHTA and FQGTGA. The ends lost 2 bases at V and 6 bases at J; junction bases unmatched: 8. The CDR3 protein is CASSLFGTGQGEQYF. DNA for the CDR3: TGTGCCAGCAGCTTATTTGGGACAGGGCAGGGCGAGCAGTACTTC.

This clone came up once. This sequence joins TRBV6-6 and TRBJ2-1, with D perhaps matching TRBD2 (5 bases). V lost 2 bases, J lost 10 bases, and 15 bases lay in between. In germline, CDR1 is MNHNY, CDR2 SVGAGI (reference sequence). This CDR3 spans 14 amino acids. The chain's CDR3 is CASSYAVGVGEQFF. As DNA, the CDR3 is TGTGCCAGCAGTTACGCTGTGGGAGTCGGAGAGCAGTTCTTC.

The CDR3 bases are TGTGCCAGCAGTTGGGCTAGCGGGTATACCTACGAGCAGTACTTC. Encoded protein: CASSWASGYTYEQYF. V usage is TRBV27 and J usage is TRBJ2-7; 8 bases fit TRBD2. The CDR3 loop spans 15 amino acids. From germline, CDR1 is MNHEY and CDR2 SMNVEV (reference sequence). V trimming: 4 bases; J trimming: 2 bases; junction bases outside the gene matches: 7.

The V and J genes are TRBV30 and TRBJ1-2; weak D call: TRBD1 (5 bases). V was shortened by 0 bases and J by 14 bases, with 16 bases between the two germline ends. Germline CDR1 and CDR2: GTSNPN and SVGIG (reference sequence). The CDR3 runs 12 residues. The DNA for the CDR3 is TGTGCCTGGAGTGTACTGGGAGGGGCAGAAACCTTC. Translated: CAWSVLGGAETF.

This clone was counted once. V usage is TRBV30 and J usage is TRBJ2-2; D ambiguous. This CDR3 is built from 12 residues. Germline lookup yields CDR1 GTSNPN and CDR2 SVGIG (reference sequence). The V gene lost 5 bases and the J gene lost 2 bases, with 6 bases spanning the gap. The CDR3 DNA follows: TGTGCCTGGGGGCTCAACACCGGGGAGCTGTTTTTT. Encoded protein: CAWGLNTGELFF.

This chain uses TRBV4-3 with TRBJ1-3; D may be TRBD1 (5 bases). The CDR3 runs to 16 residues. Deletions cut 5 bases from V and 2 bases from J, with 16 bases between. Germline lookup yields CDR1 LGHNA and CDR2 YSLEER. The CDR3 loop is CASSTIQEGTGNTIYF. In DNA form, the CDR3 reads TGCGCCAGCAGCACGATACAGGAGGGGACTGGAAACACCATATATTTT.

This sequence joins TRBV7-7 and TRBJ1-3; 7 bases are shared with TRBD1. Germline CDR1 and CDR2: SSHAT and FNYEAQ (reference sequence). Trimming removed 5 bases from V and 1 base from J; junction bases left unmatched: 5. This CDR3 is 15 amino acids long. The CDR3 reads CASSPGQDSGNTIYF. CDR3 sequence (DNA): TGTGCCAGCAGCCCCGGACAGGATTCTGGAAACACCATATATTTT.

The rearrangement links TRBV7-9 to TRBJ2-1; TRBD1 matches at 10 bases. In germline, CDR1 is SEHNR, CDR2 FQNEAQ (reference sequence). Losses at the gene ends were 5 bases for V and 7 bases for J; bases not matched to a gene: 5. The CDR3 runs to 14 residues. CDR3 sequence reads: CASSPGQGYNEQFF. CDR3 bases: TGTGCCAGCAGCCCGGGACAGGGGTATAATGAGCAGTTCTTC.

This chain joins TRBV4-2 and TRBJ1-4; D is possibly TRBD1 (6 bases). Germline CDR1 and CDR2: LGHNA and YNFKEQ. The ends were cut back, 4 bases at V and 5 bases at J, with 11 bases in the middle. The CDR3 length is 14 residues. CDR3: CASSPGQTNEKLFF. The CDR3 nucleotides read TGTGCCAGCAGCCCCGGACAGACCAATGAAAAACTGTTTTTT.

The CDR3 DNA reads as TGTGCCAGCAGCCGGACCCTGGGCCTAGAGGGAGAGACCCAGTACTTC. It codes for CASSRTLGLEGETQYF. The chain is built from TRBV5-4 and TRBJ2-5; D possibly corresponds to TRBD2 (5 bases). The germline CDR1 and CDR2 sequences are SGHNT and YYREEE (reference sequence). The germline V and J ends were trimmed by 4 bases and 4 bases, with 20 bases remaining between them. The CDR3 loop spans 16 amino acids.

The rearrangement uses TRBV11-3 and TRBJ2-2, with D uncertain. Germline-derived CDR1 and CDR2 are SGHNT and YENEEA. Trimming left V 3 bases short and J 5 bases short, with 4 bases between. This CDR3 region has 12 residues. The CDR3 sequence is CASSFLTGELFF. DNA of the CDR3: TGTGCCAGCAGCTTCTTGACCGGGGAGCTGTTTTTT.

This chain links TRBV4-3 with TRBJ2-3; 7 positions agree with TRBD2. Trimming removed 4 bases from V and 5 bases from J; junction bases left unmatched: 15. The germline V gene encodes CDR1 LGHNA and CDR2 YSLEER. The CDR3 loop spans 17 amino acids. CDR3 sequence: CASSRRLAGIGGDTQYF. DNA of the CDR3: TGCGCCAGCAGCCGCCGGTTAGCGGGTATTGGGGGAGATACGCAGTATTTT.

This chain connects TRBV7-8 to TRBJ2-1, with 8 bases fitting TRBD2. The J segment lost 8 bases and the V segment lost 2 bases, leaving 14 bases of the junction unmatched. The CDR3 runs 17 residues. Germline V gives CDR1 SGHVS, CDR2 FQNEAQ. CDR3 residues: CASSLTLTSGTSDEQFF. DNA for the CDR3: TGTGCCAGCAGCTTAACCTTAACTAGCGGAACCTCGGATGAGCAGTTCTTC.

This clone has just one count. The rearrangement joins TRBV4-2 to TRBJ2-1; weak D call: TRBD2 (5 bases). Germline CDR1 reads LGHNA; CDR2 reads YNFKEQ. The V and J ends lost 1 base and 10 bases respectively, with 14 bases between them. The CDR3 is 14 amino acids. CDR3 residues: CASSQVGPGNEQFF. CDR3 nucleotide sequence: TGTGCCAGCAGCCAAGTAGGGCCCGGGAACGAGCAGTTCTTC.

The chain recombines TRBV4-2 with TRBJ2-1; 10 bases match TRBD2. Germline V lookup: CDR1 LGHNA, CDR2 YNFKEQ. V shed 2 bases and J 6 bases; nucleotides not matched to a gene: 4. This CDR3 comprises 15 residues. CDR3 coding DNA: TGTGCCAGCAGCCAAACCTTAGCGGGAGGCAATGAGCAGTTCTTC. Its protein product is CASSQTLAGGNEQFF.

This clone was seen just once. The chain joins TRBV10-3 to TRBJ1-5; no reliable D call. Germline assignment: CDR1 ENHRY and CDR2 SYGVKD. Trimming left V 6 bases short and J 0 bases short, with 6 bases between. There are 13 residues in the CDR3. The CDR3 bases are TGTGCCATCAGCGTAAATAGCAATCAGCCCCAGCATTTT. Residues: CAISVNSNQPQHF.

This chain links TRBV20-1 with TRBJ2-5; perhaps TRBD1 as D (5 bases). CDR3 length equals 10 residues. The V end was cut by 7 bases, the J end by 5 bases, with 8 bases between. From germline, CDR1 is DFQATT and CDR2 SNEGSKA (reference sequence). The DNA for the CDR3 is TGCAGTGGGGCAGGGGAGACCCAGTACTTC. Translation: CSGAGETQYF.

The chain recombines TRBV15 with TRBJ2-3, with 7 nucleotides matching TRBD2. This CDR3 comprises 16 residues. Germline-derived CDR1 and CDR2 are LNHNV and YYDKDF (reference sequence). After removal of 5 bases from V and 4 bases from J, the junction contained 12 bases not matched to a gene. CDR3 in DNA: TGTGCCACCAGCGGGGGGGGAGTTCGATTGGCAGATACGCAGTATTTT. Translation gives CATSGGGVRLADTQYF.